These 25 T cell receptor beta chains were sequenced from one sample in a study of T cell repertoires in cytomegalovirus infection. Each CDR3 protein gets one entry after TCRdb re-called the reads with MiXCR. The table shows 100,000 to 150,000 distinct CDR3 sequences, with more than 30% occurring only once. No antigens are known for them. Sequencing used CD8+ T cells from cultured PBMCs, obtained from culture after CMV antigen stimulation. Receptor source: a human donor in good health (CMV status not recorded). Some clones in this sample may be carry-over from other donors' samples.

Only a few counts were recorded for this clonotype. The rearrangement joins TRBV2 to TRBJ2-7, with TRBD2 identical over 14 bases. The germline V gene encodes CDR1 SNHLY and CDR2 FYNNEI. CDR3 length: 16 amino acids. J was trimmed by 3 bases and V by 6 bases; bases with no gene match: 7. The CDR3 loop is CASSAGLAGANYEQYF. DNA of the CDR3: TGTGCCAGCAGCGCGGGACTAGCGGGGGCCAACTACGAGCAGTACTTC.

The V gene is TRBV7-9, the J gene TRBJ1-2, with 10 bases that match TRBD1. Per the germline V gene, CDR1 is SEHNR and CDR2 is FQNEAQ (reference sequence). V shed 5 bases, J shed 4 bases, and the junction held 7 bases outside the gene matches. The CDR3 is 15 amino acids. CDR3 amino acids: CASSIRDRGSYGYTF. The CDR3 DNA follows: TGTGCCAGCAGCATCCGGGACAGGGGTAGCTATGGCTACACCTTC.

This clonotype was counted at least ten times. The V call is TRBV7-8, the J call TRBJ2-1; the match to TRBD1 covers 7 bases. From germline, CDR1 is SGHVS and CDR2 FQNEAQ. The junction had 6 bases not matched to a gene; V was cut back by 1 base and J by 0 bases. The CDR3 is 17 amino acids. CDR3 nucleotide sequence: TGTGCCAGCAGCTTAGTTCCCAGGGGGAACTCCTACAATGAGCAGTTCTTC. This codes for CASSLVPRGNSYNEQFF.

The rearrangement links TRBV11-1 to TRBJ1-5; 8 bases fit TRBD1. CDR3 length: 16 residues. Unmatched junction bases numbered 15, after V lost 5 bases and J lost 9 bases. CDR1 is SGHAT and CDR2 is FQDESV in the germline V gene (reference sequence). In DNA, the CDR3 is TGTGCCAGCAGCCCGCGCCCCGGACAGGGTTTATTGCCCCAGCATTTT. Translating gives CASSPRPGQGLLPQHF.

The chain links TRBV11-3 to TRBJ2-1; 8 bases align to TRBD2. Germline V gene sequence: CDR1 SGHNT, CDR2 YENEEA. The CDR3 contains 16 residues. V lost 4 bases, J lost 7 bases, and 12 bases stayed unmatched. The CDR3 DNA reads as TGTGCCAGCAGCTCCATCAATAGCGGGGCAATGAATGAGCAGTTCTTC. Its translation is CASSSINSGAMNEQFF. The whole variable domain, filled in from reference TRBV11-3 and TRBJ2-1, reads EAGVVQSPRYKIIEKKQPVAFWCNPISGHNTLYWYLQNLGQGPELLIRYENEEAVDDSQLPKDRFSAERLKGVDSTLKIQPAELGDSAVYLCASSSINSGAMNEQFFGPGTRLTVL.

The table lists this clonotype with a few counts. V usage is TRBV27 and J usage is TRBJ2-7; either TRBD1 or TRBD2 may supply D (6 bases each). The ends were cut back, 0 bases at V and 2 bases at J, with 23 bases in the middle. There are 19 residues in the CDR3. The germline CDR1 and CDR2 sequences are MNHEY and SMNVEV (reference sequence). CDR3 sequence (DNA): TGTGCCAGCAGTTTATCCGCGTCTGCCGGGGGCTTTCCCACCTACGAGCAGTACTTC. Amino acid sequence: CASSLSASAGGFPTYEQYF.

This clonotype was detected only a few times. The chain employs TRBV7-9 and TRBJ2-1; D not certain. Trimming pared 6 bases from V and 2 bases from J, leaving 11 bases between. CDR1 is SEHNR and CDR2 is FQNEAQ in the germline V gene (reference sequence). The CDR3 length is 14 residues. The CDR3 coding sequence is TGTGCCAGCAGTCCAGACCGGACCTACAATGAGCAGTTCTTC. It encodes CASSPDRTYNEQFF.

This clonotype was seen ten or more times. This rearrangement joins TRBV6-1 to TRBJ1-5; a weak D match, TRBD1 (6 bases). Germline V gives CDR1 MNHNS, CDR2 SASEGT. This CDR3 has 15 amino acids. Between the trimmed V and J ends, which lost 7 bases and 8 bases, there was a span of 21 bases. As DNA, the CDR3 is TGTGCCAGCACCGGAGGACGGGTGACAGGCAAGCCCCAGCATTTT. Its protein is CASTGGRVTGKPQHF.

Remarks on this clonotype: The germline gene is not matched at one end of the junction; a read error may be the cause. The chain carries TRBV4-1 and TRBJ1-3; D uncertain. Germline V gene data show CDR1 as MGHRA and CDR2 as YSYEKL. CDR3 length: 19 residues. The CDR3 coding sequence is TGTGCCAGCAATGTTAACCCCAGCAGGCCGGCGCGCTCTGGAAACACCATATATTTT. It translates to CASNVNPSRPARSGNTIYF.

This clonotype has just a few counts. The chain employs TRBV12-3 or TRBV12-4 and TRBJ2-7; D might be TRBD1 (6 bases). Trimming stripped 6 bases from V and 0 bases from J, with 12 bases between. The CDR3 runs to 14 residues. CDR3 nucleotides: TGTGCCAGCAGCAGGGACACAAACTCCTACGAGCAGTACTTC. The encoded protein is CASSRDTNSYEQYF.

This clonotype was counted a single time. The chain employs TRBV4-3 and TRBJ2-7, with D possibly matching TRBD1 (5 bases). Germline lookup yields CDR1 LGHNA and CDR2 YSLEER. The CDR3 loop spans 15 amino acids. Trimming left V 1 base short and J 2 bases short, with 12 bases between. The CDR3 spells CASSQAPGSAYEQYF. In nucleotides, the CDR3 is TGCGCCAGCAGCCAAGCTCCAGGGTCAGCCTACGAGCAGTACTTC.

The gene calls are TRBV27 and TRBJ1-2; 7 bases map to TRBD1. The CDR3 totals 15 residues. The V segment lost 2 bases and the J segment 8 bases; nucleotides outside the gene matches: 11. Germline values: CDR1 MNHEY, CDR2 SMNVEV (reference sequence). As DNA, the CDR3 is TGTGCCAGCAGTTTAACCACGACAGGGTTTAACGGCTACACCTTC. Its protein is CASSLTTTGFNGYTF.

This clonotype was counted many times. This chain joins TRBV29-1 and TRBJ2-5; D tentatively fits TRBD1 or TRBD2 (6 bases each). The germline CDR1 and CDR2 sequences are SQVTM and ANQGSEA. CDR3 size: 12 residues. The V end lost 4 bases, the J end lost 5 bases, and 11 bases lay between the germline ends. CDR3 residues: CSVGGGGETQYF. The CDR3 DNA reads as TGCAGCGTTGGCGGAGGGGGGGAGACCCAGTACTTC. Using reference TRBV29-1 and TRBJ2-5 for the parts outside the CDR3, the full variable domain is SAVISQKPSRDICQRGTSLTIQCQVDSQVTMMFWYRQQPGQSLTLIATANQGSEATYESGFVIDKFPISRPNLTFSTLTVSNMSPEDSSIYLCSVGGGGETQYFGPGTRLLVL.

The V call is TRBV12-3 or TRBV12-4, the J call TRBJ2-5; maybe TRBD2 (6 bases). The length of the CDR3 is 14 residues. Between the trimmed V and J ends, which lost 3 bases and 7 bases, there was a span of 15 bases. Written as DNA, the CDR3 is TGTGCCAGCAGTTTTCGCGGGGTAATGGGGACCCAGTACTTC. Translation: CASSFRGVMGTQYF.

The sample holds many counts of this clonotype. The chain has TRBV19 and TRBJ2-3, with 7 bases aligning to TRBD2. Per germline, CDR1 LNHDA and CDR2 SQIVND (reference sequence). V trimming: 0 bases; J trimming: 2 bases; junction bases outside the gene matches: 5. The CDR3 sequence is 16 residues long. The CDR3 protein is CASSIDSSGFTDTQYF. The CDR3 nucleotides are TGTGCCAGTAGTATAGATTCTAGCGGATTCACAGATACGCAGTATTTT.

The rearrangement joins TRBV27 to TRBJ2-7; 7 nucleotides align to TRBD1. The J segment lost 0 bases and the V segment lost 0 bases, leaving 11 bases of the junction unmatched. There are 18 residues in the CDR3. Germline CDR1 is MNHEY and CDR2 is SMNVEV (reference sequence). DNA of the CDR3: TGTGCCAGCAGTTTATCCTACTCCGGGACAGCCAACTCCTACGAGCAGTACTTC. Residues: CASSLSYSGTANSYEQYF.

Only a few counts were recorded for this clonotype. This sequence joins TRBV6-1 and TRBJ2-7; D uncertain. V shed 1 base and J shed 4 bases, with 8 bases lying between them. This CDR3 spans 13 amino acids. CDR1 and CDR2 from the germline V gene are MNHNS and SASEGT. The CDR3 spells CASSEDMAYEQYF. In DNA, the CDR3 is TGTGCCAGCAGTGAAGACATGGCGTACGAGCAGTACTTC.

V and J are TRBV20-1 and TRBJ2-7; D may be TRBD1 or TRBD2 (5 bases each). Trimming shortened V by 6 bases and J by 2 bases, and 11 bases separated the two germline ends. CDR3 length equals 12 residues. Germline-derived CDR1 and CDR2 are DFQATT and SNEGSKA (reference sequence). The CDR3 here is CSAGAAPYEQYF. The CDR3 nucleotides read TGCAGTGCCGGGGCGGCCCCCTACGAGCAGTACTTC.

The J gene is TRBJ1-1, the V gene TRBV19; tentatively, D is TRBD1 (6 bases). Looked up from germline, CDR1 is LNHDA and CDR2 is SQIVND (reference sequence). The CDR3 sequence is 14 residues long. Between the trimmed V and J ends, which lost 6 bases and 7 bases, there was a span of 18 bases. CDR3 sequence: CASSPGAPGLEAFF. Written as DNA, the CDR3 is TGTGCCAGTAGCCCGGGGGCCCCGGGGCTTGAAGCTTTCTTT.

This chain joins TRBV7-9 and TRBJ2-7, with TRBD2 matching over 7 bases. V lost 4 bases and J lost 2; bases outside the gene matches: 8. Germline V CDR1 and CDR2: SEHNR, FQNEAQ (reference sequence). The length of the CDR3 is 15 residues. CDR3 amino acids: CASSSIRGVPYEQYF. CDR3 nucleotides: TGTGCCAGCAGCTCCATACGGGGGGTCCCCTACGAGCAGTACTTC.

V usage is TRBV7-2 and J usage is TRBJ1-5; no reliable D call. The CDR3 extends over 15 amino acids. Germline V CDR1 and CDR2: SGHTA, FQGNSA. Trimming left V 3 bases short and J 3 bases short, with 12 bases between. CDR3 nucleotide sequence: TGTGCCAGCAGCTTGCATCAAGAGGTCAATCAGCCCCAGCATTTT. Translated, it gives CASSLHQEVNQPQHF. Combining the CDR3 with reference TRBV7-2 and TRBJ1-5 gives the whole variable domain GAGVSQSPSNKVTEKGKDVELRCDPISGHTALYWYRQSLGQGLEFLIYFQGNSAPDKSGLPSDRFSAERTGGSVSTLTIQRTQQEDSAVYLCASSLHQEVNQPQHFGDGTRLSIL.

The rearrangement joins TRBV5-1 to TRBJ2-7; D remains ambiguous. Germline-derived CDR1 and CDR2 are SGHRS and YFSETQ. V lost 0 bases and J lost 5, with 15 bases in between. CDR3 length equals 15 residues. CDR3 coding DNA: TGCGCCAGCAGCTTGGAGGGTTCAACTCGAGACGAGCAGTACTTC. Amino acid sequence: CASSLEGSTRDEQYF. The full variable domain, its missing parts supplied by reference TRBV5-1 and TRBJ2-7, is KAGVTQTPRYLIKTRGQQVTLSCSPISGHRSVSWYQQTPGQGLQFLFEYFSETQRNKGNFPGRFSGRQFSNSRSEMNVSTLELGDSALYLCASSLEGSTRDEQYFGPGTRLTVT.

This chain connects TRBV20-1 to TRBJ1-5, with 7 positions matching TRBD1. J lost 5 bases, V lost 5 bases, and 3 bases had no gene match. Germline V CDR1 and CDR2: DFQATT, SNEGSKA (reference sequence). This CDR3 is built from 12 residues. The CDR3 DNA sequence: TGCAGTGCTCGGGACAGCGATCAGCCCCAGCATTTT. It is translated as CSARDSDQPQHF.

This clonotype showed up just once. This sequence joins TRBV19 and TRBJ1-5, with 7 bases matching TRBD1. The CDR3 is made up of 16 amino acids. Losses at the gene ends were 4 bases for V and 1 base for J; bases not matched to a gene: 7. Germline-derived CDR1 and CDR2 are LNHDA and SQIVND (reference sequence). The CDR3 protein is CASSTRQGVSNQPQHF. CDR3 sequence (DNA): TGTGCCAGTAGTACCCGACAGGGAGTCAGCAATCAGCCCCAGCATTTT.

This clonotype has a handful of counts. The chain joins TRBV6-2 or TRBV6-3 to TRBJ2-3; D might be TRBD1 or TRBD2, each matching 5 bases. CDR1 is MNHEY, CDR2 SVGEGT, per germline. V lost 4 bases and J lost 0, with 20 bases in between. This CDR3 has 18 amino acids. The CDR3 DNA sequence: TGTGCCAGCAGTTCCCCGGTTTTGGGGGAAAAAAGCACAGATACGCAGTATTTT. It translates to CASSSPVLGEKSTDTQYF.